Below are 31 T cell receptor beta chains sequenced from a single sample in a study of shared clonotypes between healthy human individuals (dated by TCRdb to about 2020). Library construction relied on the immunoSEQ multiplex PCR assay. TCRdb limited this immuneACCESS table to in-frame rearrangements with V and J called. A share of clones is missing; checked studies link under half to unresolved V genes, and the rest is unexplained. Counted in this sample were 2,500,000 or so clones; roughly 93% of them appeared once. The top ten constitute roughly 0.36% of the sample. Material: naive CD4+ T cells from PBMCs. What the cell subset or site label conveys for this sample: CD45RA+ positively selected. The receptors derive from a man in his late teens or twenties in good health. Some clones in this sample may be carry-over from other donors' samples.

This clone has only a few counts. The gene calls are TRBV6-1 and TRBJ2-7; D assignment may be TRBD1 or TRBD2 (5 bases each). V was trimmed by 5 bases and J by 4 bases, leaving 15 bases between them. CDR3 length: 14 amino acids. Germline V gives CDR1 MNHNS, CDR2 SASEGT. The CDR3 here is CASSSKGDLYEQYF. The CDR3 bases are TGTGCCAGCAGTTCCAAAGGGGACCTATACGAGCAGTACTTC.

The V gene is TRBV7-3, the J gene TRBJ1-2; D remains ambiguous. This CDR3 is built from 13 residues. Germline CDR1 is SGHTA and CDR2 is FQGTGA. The germline V and J ends were trimmed by 5 bases and 5 bases, with 12 bases remaining between them. CDR3 amino acids: CASSVAQVYGYTF. The CDR3 DNA reads TGTGCCAGCAGCGTCGCGCAGGTTTATGGCTACACCTTC.

The V and J genes are TRBV2 and TRBJ1-6, with TRBD1 as a possible D gene (5 bases). The CDR3 covers 14 residues. Trimming left V 3 bases short and J 7 bases short, with 10 bases between. The germline CDR1 and CDR2 sequences are SNHLY and FYNNEI. DNA of the CDR3: TGTGCCAGCAGTGAGGCGGGGACCAATTCACCCCTCCACTTT. Amino acids: CASSEAGTNSPLHF.

This clone was observed a handful of times. The chain carries TRBV2 and TRBJ1-2; D unclear. CDR1 and CDR2 (germline): SNHLY, FYNNEI. The CDR3 loop spans 15 amino acids. Trimming took 4 bases from V and 8 from J, leaving 20 bases between them. CDR3 nucleotide sequence: TGTGCCAGCAGTGGGACGGTGGGATCTTATGAGGGCTACACCTTC. This translates into CASSGTVGSYEGYTF.

This clone was recorded only once. V is TRBV2 and J is TRBJ2-3; 12 bases match TRBD2. V lost 5 bases to trimming and J lost 10 bases; unmatched junction nucleotides: 13. CDR3 length: 16 residues. From germline, CDR1 is SNHLY and CDR2 FYNNEI. As DNA, the CDR3 is TGTGCCAGCAGTTCCGGGACTAGCGGGCCCTCCCCCGCGCAGTATTTT. Encoded protein: CASSSGTSGPSPAQYF.

Worth noting for this clone: Other DNA sequences within the sample encode an identical CDR3. The rearrangement links TRBV5-1 to TRBJ2-3, with unresolved D. The CDR3 sequence is 14 residues long. The germline V gene has CDR1 SGHRS and CDR2 YFSETQ. Trimming shortened V by 4 bases and J by 0 bases, and 9 bases separated the two germline ends. CDR3 coding DNA: TGCGCCAGCAGCGCAGGCCCTAGCACAGATACGCAGTATTTT. Its translation: CASSAGPSTDTQYF.

The gene calls are TRBV5-4 and TRBJ1-1; 7 bases are a match to TRBD1. CDR1 SGHNT and CDR2 YYREEE come from the germline V gene (reference sequence). With V trimmed by 5 bases and J by 0 bases, 1 base remained unmatched. This CDR3 is 13 amino acids long. The CDR3 protein is CASRGQLNTEAFF. The CDR3 DNA is TGTGCCAGCAGGGGACAGCTGAACACTGAAGCTTTCTTT.

The rearrangement joins TRBV6-5 to TRBJ1-5; D is uncertain. The germline gives CDR1 MNHEY, CDR2 SVGAGI. Trimming removed 3 bases at V and 4 bases at J, with 7 bases between. This CDR3 is built from 13 residues. CDR3 DNA: TGTGCCAGCAGTTATACTCAGAATCAGCCCCAGCATTTT. It yields the protein CASSYTQNQPQHF.

Comment on this clone: Within the sample, other DNA sequences also encode this same CDR3. The chain is built from TRBV4-1 and TRBJ2-1; the match to TRBD2 covers 9 bases. V trimming: 2 bases; J trimming: 7 bases; junction bases outside the gene matches: 3. The CDR3 loop spans 14 amino acids. CDR1 MGHRA and CDR2 YSYEKL come from the germline V gene. This CDR3 is CASSQPGLANEQFF. The CDR3 coding sequence is TGCGCCAGCAGCCAACCGGGACTAGCAAATGAGCAGTTCTTC.

The rearrangement links TRBV2 to TRBJ2-1; TRBD1 agrees at 9 bases. CDR1 is SNHLY, CDR2 FYNNEI, per germline. With V trimmed by 7 bases and J by 4 bases, 5 bases remained unmatched. CDR3 size: 14 residues. The CDR3 sequence is CASKGQGLYNEQFF. In DNA form, the CDR3 reads TGTGCCAGCAAAGGACAGGGGTTGTACAATGAGCAGTTCTTC.

V and J are TRBV5-1 and TRBJ2-2, with 7 bases lining up with TRBD2. With 5 bases clipped from V and 7 bases from J, the junction kept 20 bases outside the gene matches. Per the germline V gene, CDR1 is SGHRS and CDR2 is YFSETQ. The CDR3 is 18 residues long. The CDR3 region is CASSPIRTGGPGSGELFF. For the CDR3, the DNA is TGCGCCAGCAGTCCCATAAGAACGGGAGGCCCCGGGAGCGGGGAGCTGTTTTTT.

In its sample, this clone was seen once. This chain links TRBV10-3 with TRBJ2-1; a possible D gene is TRBD2 (5 bases). The germline gives CDR1 ENHRY, CDR2 SYGVKD. This CDR3 region has 15 residues. The V and J ends lost 0 bases and 0 bases respectively, with 6 bases between them. CDR3 nucleotide sequence: TGTGCCATCAGTGAGTCAGGGAGCTCCTACAATGAGCAGTTCTTC. Translation: CAISESGSSYNEQFF.

The rearrangement uses TRBV6-5 and TRBJ2-7; D is possibly TRBD1 or TRBD2 (7 bases each). This CDR3 comprises 15 residues. V was shortened by 5 bases and J by 3 bases, with 17 bases between the two germline ends. Germline CDR1 is MNHEY and CDR2 is SVGAGI. CDR3 amino acids: CASSRMTGRVYEQYF. CDR3 coding DNA: TGTGCCAGCAGTCGGATGACAGGGAGGGTCTACGAGCAGTACTTC.

The V and J genes are TRBV14 and TRBJ2-1; 8 positions match TRBD2. The CDR3 sequence is 17 residues long. Germline CDR1 and CDR2: SGHDN and FVKESK. V gave up 1 base and J gave up 7 bases; unmatched junction bases: 12. As DNA, the CDR3 is TGTGCCAGCAGCCAAGGACCTGGGACTAGAGGAAGAAATGAGCAGTTCTTC. Encoded protein: CASSQGPGTRGRNEQFF. Drawing the rest from reference TRBV14 and TRBJ2-1, the complete variable domain is EAGVTQFPSHSVIEKGQTVTLRCDPISGHDNLYWYRRVMGKEIKFLLHFVKESKQDESGMPNNRFLAERTGGTYSTLKVQPAELEDSGVYFCASSQGPGTRGRNEQFFGPGTRLTVL.

This clone was seen just once. In nucleotides, the CDR3 is TGTGCCAGCAGCGTAGCGGGCGGGAGCCTGAACAATGAGCAGTTCTTC. It codes for CASSVAGGSLNNEQFF. The V call is TRBV9, the J call TRBJ2-1; 7 positions match TRBD2. V was clipped by 0 bases and J by 5 bases; unmatched bases: 8. This CDR3 region has 16 residues. CDR1 is SGDLS and CDR2 is YYNGEE in the germline V gene.

The V gene is TRBV6-5, the J gene TRBJ2-7, with D perhaps assigned TRBD1 or TRBD2 (5 bases each). V shed 5 bases and J shed 0 bases, with 14 bases lying between them. The CDR3 extends over 15 amino acids. Germline loops: CDR1 MNHEY, CDR2 SVGAGI. The CDR3 DNA sequence: TGTGCCAGCAGTCCACGTGGGGGTGTCTCCTACGAGCAGTACTTC. The encoded protein is CASSPRGGVSYEQYF.

V is TRBV5-1 and J is TRBJ1-3; 9 bases map to TRBD1. The CDR3 runs to 16 residues. Looked up from germline, CDR1 is SGHRS and CDR2 is YFSETQ. J gave up 1 base and V 7 bases, and 9 bases lay outside the gene matches. In DNA, the CDR3 is TGCGCCAGCCAACAGGGGGCAGGAGGATCTGGAAACACCATATATTTT. It codes for CASQQGAGGSGNTIYF. Full variable domain (outside the CDR3, taken from reference TRBV5-1 and TRBJ1-3): KAGVTQTPRYLIKTRGQQVTLSCSPISGHRSVSWYQQTPGQGLQFLFEYFSETQRNKGNFPGRFSGRQFSNSRSEMNVSTLELGDSALYLCASQQGAGGSGNTIYFGEGSWLTVV.

This chain links TRBV27 with TRBJ2-7; weak D call: TRBD2 (6 bases). The CDR3 extends over 14 amino acids. Germline-derived CDR1 and CDR2 are MNHEY and SMNVEV (reference sequence). V dropped 8 bases and J dropped 0 bases, with 14 bases sitting between them. In DNA, the CDR3 is TGTGCCAGCCATCGGACTACCCCCTCCTACGAGCAGTACTTC. Encoded protein: CASHRTTPSYEQYF.

The chain has TRBV7-2 and TRBJ2-7; 7 bases line up with TRBD1. This CDR3 comprises 16 residues. The J segment lost 0 bases and the V segment lost 1 base, leaving 6 bases of the junction unmatched. Germline CDR1 SGHTA, CDR2 FQGNSA. This CDR3 is CASSLVKQGYSYEQYF. As DNA, the CDR3 is TGTGCCAGCAGCTTAGTTAAACAGGGGTACTCCTACGAGCAGTACTTC.

The chain has TRBV7-2 and TRBJ2-6; D is ambiguous. The CDR3 runs 17 residues. With 3 bases removed from V and 0 bases from J, the gap between germline ends came to 12 bases. CDR1 and CDR2 from the germline V gene are SGHTA and FQGNSA. CDR3 sequence: CASSLGGASSGANVLTF. The CDR3 coding sequence is TGTGCCAGCAGCTTGGGCGGCGCGAGCTCTGGGGCCAACGTCCTGACTTTC.

The chain has TRBV2 and TRBJ2-7; a possible D gene is TRBD2 (5 bases). Germline CDR1 SNHLY, CDR2 FYNNEI. This CDR3 region has 12 residues. V shed 4 bases and J shed 4 bases, with 8 bases lying between them. For the CDR3, the DNA is TGTGCCAGCAGTGCCGAGGGATACGAGCAGTACTTC. This gives the protein CASSAEGYEQYF.

The chain uses TRBV27 and TRBJ2-1, with 9 positions matching TRBD1. The V segment lost 11 bases and the J segment 6 bases; nucleotides outside the gene matches: 17. Germline V gene data show CDR1 as MNHEY and CDR2 as SMNVEV (reference sequence). This CDR3 is 16 amino acids long. The CDR3 loop is CAVQQGAGAYVNEQFF. Here the CDR3 DNA reads TGTGCCGTACAACAGGGGGCAGGAGCATACGTCAATGAGCAGTTCTTC.

The chain couples TRBV28 to TRBJ1-2, with 8 bases that match TRBD1. The CDR3 runs 16 residues. V gave up 2 bases and J gave up 2 bases; unmatched junction bases: 7. Germline assignment: CDR1 MDHEN and CDR2 SYDVKM. The CDR3 here is CASSLGSRQGNYGYTF. As DNA, the CDR3 is TGTGCCAGCAGTTTAGGTTCGAGACAGGGGAACTATGGCTACACCTTC.

On this clone: Other DNA sequences within the sample encode an identical CDR3. The CDR3 here is CASSPPSVDEQYF. As DNA, the CDR3 is TGTGCCAGCTCACCGCCGAGTGTCGACGAGCAGTACTTC. The V gene is TRBV18, the J gene TRBJ2-7; unclear D gene. V lost 3 bases and J lost 5, with 11 bases in between. Germline CDR1 and CDR2: KGHSH and LQKENI. The CDR3 totals 13 residues.

The J gene is TRBJ2-5, the V gene TRBV11-3; tentatively, D is TRBD1 or TRBD2 (5 bases each). The CDR3 runs to 14 residues. Trimming took off 3 bases at V and 2 bases at J, with 10 bases between the two ends. CDR1 is SGHNT, CDR2 YENEEA, per germline. The CDR3 DNA reads TGTGCCAGCAGCTTTACCGGGACGCAAGAGACCCAGTACTTC. Residues: CASSFTGTQETQYF.

The chain uses TRBV2 and TRBJ2-7; TRBD2 agrees at 7 bases. Looked up from germline, CDR1 is SNHLY and CDR2 is FYNNEI. J gave up 0 bases and V 6 bases, and 8 bases lay outside the gene matches. The CDR3 covers 15 residues. CDR3 coding DNA: TGTGCCAGCAGCGGCACTAGCGACTACTCCTACGAGCAGTACTTC. Translated, it gives CASSGTSDYSYEQYF.

V usage is TRBV5-1 and J usage is TRBJ1-2; D perhaps matches TRBD1 (5 bases). CDR3 length equals 15 residues. CDR1 and CDR2 (germline): SGHRS, YFSETQ. Trimming removed 4 bases from V and 3 bases from J, with 16 bases in between. CDR3: CASSLGGARDYGYTF. DNA of the CDR3: TGCGCCAGCAGCCTTGGGGGAGCTAGGGACTATGGCTACACCTTC.

This chain joins TRBV19 and TRBJ2-3; 10 bases map to TRBD1. The CDR3 covers 15 residues. Germline CDR1 and CDR2: LNHDA and SQIVND (reference sequence). The V gene end was trimmed by 3 bases and the J gene end by 3 bases; junction bases not matched to a gene: 3. The CDR3 here is CASSIRGQGTDTQYF. The CDR3 DNA follows: TGTGCCAGTAGTATTCGGGGACAGGGGACAGATACGCAGTATTTT.

This clone was observed a handful of times. The CDR3 loop is CASSSMQGLGEAFF. CDR3 DNA sequence: TGTGCCAGTAGTTCAATGCAGGGCTTGGGTGAAGCTTTCTTT. The chain has TRBV19 and TRBJ1-1; D may be TRBD1 (5 bases). V lost 5 bases to trimming and J lost 7 bases, with 17 bases between them. This CDR3 has 14 residues. The V gene's germline CDR1 is LNHDA and CDR2 SQIVND (reference sequence).

This clone appeared once. V usage is TRBV10-3 and J usage is TRBJ2-1; D gene uncertain. Germline assignment: CDR1 ENHRY and CDR2 SYGVKD. The CDR3 has 12 amino acids. V gave up 3 bases and J gave up 3 bases, with 3 bases separating them. CDR3 amino acids: CAISEVYNEQFF. CDR3 sequence (DNA): TGTGCCATCAGTGAAGTCTACAATGAGCAGTTCTTC.

On this clone: The sample holds other DNA sequences that translate to the same CDR3. The chain recombines TRBV6-1 with TRBJ1-2; D may be TRBD1 (6 bases). The CDR3 spans 14 residues. CDR1 MNHNS and CDR2 SASEGT come from the germline V gene. V lost 2 bases to trimming and J lost 5 bases, with 12 bases between them. The CDR3, as DNA: TGTGCCAGCAGTGAAACGGGACAATCATATGGCTACACCTTC. Translation: CASSETGQSYGYTF.